This T cell receptor beta chain was sequenced for a study of low-dose radiotherapy and immunotherapy resistance in tumors. Background on the study: Fractions of 0.5 Gy went to Cohort 1 every 2 weeks, totaling 6.5 Gy.

There are 12 residues in the CDR3. The germline V and J ends were trimmed by 6 bases and 5 bases, with 14 bases remaining between them. The germline gives CDR1 DFQATT, CDR2 SNEGSKA (reference sequence). Time point specified: after trial treatment. Treatment specified: LDRT plus nivolumab, ipilimumab, low-dose cyclophosphamide and aspirin (RACIN trial). It was nivolumab, ipilimumab, aspirin, low-dose cyclophosphamide and low-dose radiotherapy that donors received. Each patient who was eligible had an advanced solid tumor with no tumor-infiltrating lymphocytes. This clonotype was seen ten or more times. Both TCRalpha and TCRbeta chains were reverse transcribed with V-gene-specific primers. The authors ran around 22 PCR cycles to amplify TCRs with a constant-region primer and V-primer adapter. TCRdb re-called the reads with MiXCR, one entry per CDR3 protein. The sample gives under 95,000 distinct CDR3 sequences, about a sixth of which show up once; approximately 1.5% is in the top ten.

The source is a male donor with prostate cancer. The sequenced sample was PBMCs, obtained after low-dose radiotherapy plus immunotherapy. The rearrangement joins TRBV20-1 to TRBJ2-7; D uncertain. The DNA of the CDR3 is TGCAGTGCGGCCGGTGGTGTAAACGAGCAGTACTTC. This codes for CSAAGGVNEQYF.